The 20 T cell receptor beta chains below were found in one sample sequenced in a study of T cell responses to AZD1222 COVID-19 vaccine. Profiled with immunoSEQ multiplex PCR; TCRdb holds only in-frame clones, not every one. The repertoire has some 120,000 clones, approximately 92% of them found once; the top ten carry 1.1%. Specimen: peripheral blood, collected on day 0 of AZD1222 vaccination. The receptors shown here come from an adult in good health.

This sequence joins TRBV28 and TRBJ1-6; 7 nucleotides agree with TRBD1. Losses at the gene ends were 7 bases for V and 8 bases for J; bases not matched to a gene: 11. From germline, CDR1 is MDHEN and CDR2 SYDVKM. The CDR3 contains 15 residues. CDR3 loop: CASTEPTGAYSPLHF. For the CDR3, the DNA is TGTGCCAGCACTGAACCAACAGGGGCGTATTCACCCCTCCACTTT. Together with reference TRBV28 and TRBJ1-6, the CDR3 gives the full variable domain: DVKVTQSSRYLVKRTGEKVFLECVQDMDHENMFWYRQDPGLGLRLIYFSYDVKMKEKGDIPEGYSVSREKKERFSLILESASTNQTSMYLCASTEPTGAYSPLHFGNGTRLTVT.

This CDR3 is CASRSDPTEHQPQHF. The CDR3 DNA is TGTGCCAGCAGGTCCGACCCGACAGAGCATCAGCCCCAGCATTTT. The chain couples TRBV2 to TRBJ1-5; D may be TRBD1 (5 bases). The CDR3 has 15 amino acids. CDR1 is SNHLY, CDR2 FYNNEI, per germline. Trimming removed 6 bases from V and 5 bases from J, with 17 bases in between. Complete variable domain (other parts from reference TRBV2 and TRBJ1-5): EPEVTQTPSHQVTQMGQEVILRCVPISNHLYFYWYRQILGQKVEFLVSFYNNEISEKSEIFDDQFSVERPDGSNFTLKIRSTKLEDSAMYFCASRSDPTEHQPQHFGDGTRLSIL.

The rearrangement links TRBV15 to TRBJ2-2; the D gene is possibly TRBD2 (6 bases). This CDR3 contains 17 residues. The germline CDR1 and CDR2 sequences are LNHNV and YYDKDF (reference sequence). V was trimmed by 3 bases and J by 3 bases, leaving 17 bases between them. CDR3 in DNA: TGTGCCACCAGCAGTAATCCCCTAGCGTCACACACCGGGGAGCTGTTTTTT. Translating gives CATSSNPLASHTGELFF.

V gene TRBV7-7 combines with J gene TRBJ2-5; D is possibly TRBD2 (6 bases). The germline V and J ends were trimmed by 5 bases and 2 bases, with 18 bases remaining between them. Germline CDR1 reads SSHAT; CDR2 reads FNYEAQ (reference sequence). This CDR3 comprises 16 residues. CDR3 in DNA: TGTGCCAGCAGCCCCCGACCCGGGGCGGGGCAAGAGACCCAGTACTTC. This codes for CASSPRPGAGQETQYF.

The chain carries TRBV7-9 and TRBJ1-6, with D unclear. The CDR3 has 14 amino acids. Germline V CDR1 and CDR2: SEHNR, FQNEAQ (reference sequence). Deletions cut 1 base from V and 8 bases from J, with 9 bases between. The CDR3 reads CASSLGQPDSPLHF. The CDR3 DNA sequence: TGTGCCAGCAGCTTAGGTCAGCCCGATTCACCCCTCCACTTT.

This clone appeared once. Here the CDR3 DNA reads TGTGCCAGCAGCCAAGTGGGATATGAGCAGTTCTTC. This gives the protein CASSQVGYEQFF. V is TRBV14 and J is TRBJ2-1; no reliable D call. CDR1 SGHDN and CDR2 FVKESK come from the germline V gene. With 1 base removed from V and 8 bases from J, the gap between germline ends came to 6 bases. The CDR3 loop spans 12 amino acids.

V is TRBV28 and J is TRBJ1-1, with unresolved D. Germline CDR1 is MDHEN and CDR2 is SYDVKM. The CDR3 totals 12 residues. Trimming shortened V by 5 bases and J by 10 bases, and 14 bases separated the two germline ends. The CDR3 sequence is CASSRGPSGAFF. The CDR3 coding sequence is TGTGCCAGCAGTCGTGGCCCCTCGGGAGCTTTCTTT.

The rearrangement links TRBV7-9 to TRBJ2-5; 7 bases fit TRBD2. The CDR3 contains 16 residues. V was clipped by 5 bases and J by 5 bases; unmatched bases: 14. Germline V CDR1 and CDR2: SEHNR, FQNEAQ (reference sequence). Written as DNA, the CDR3 is TGTGCCAGCAGCCTCGGGCGGGCGGGAGCTCGGGAGACCCAGTACTTC. This sequence encodes CASSLGRAGARETQYF.

The CDR3 region is CAISGVRPRAYEQYF. CDR3 DNA: TGTGCCATCAGTGGAGTGAGGCCGAGGGCCTACGAGCAGTACTTC. The chain recombines TRBV10-3 with TRBJ2-7, with a possible D match to TRBD2 (5 bases). CDR1 is ENHRY and CDR2 is SYGVKD in the germline V gene. This CDR3 is 15 amino acids long. With 4 bases removed from V and 2 bases from J, the gap between germline ends came to 15 bases.

V gene TRBV19 combines with J gene TRBJ1-2; TRBD1 agrees at 7 bases. The CDR3 sequence is 13 residues long. Trimming at V came to 6 bases and at J to 4 bases, leaving 5 bases not matched to a gene. The germline V gene encodes CDR1 LNHDA and CDR2 SQIVND (reference sequence). DNA for the CDR3: TGTGCCAGTAGCGACAGGGTGGGCTATGGCTACACCTTC. It codes for CASSDRVGYGYTF.

The chain employs TRBV6-5 and TRBJ1-6; 7 bases fit TRBD1. This CDR3 contains 15 residues. Trimming cost V 5 bases and J 4 bases; bases outside gene matches: 5. The germline CDR1 and CDR2 sequences are MNHEY and SVGAGI. CDR3 nucleotides: TGTGCCAGCAGTCTCGACAGGGATTATAATTCACCCCTCCACTTT. Amino acids: CASSLDRDYNSPLHF.

The J gene is TRBJ2-7, the V gene TRBV6-1, with a tentative D call TRBD1 (5 bases). The CDR3 has 14 residues. V was trimmed by 2 bases and J by 0 bases, leaving 8 bases between them. Germline V CDR1 and CDR2: MNHNS, SASEGT. The CDR3 is CASSETGRSYEQYF. As DNA, the CDR3 is TGTGCCAGCAGTGAAACAGGACGCTCCTACGAGCAGTACTTC.

This clone has just a few counts. Germline and junction disagree at one end, which may indicate a read error. The chain joins TRBV6-9 to TRBJ1-3; D remains ambiguous. Looked up from germline, CDR1 is MNHGY and CDR2 is SVAAGI. The length of the CDR3 is 12 residues. CDR3 residues: CASSHPLFKAYF. CDR3 in DNA: TGTGCCAGCAGTCACCCGTTATTTAAAGCCTACTTT.

Here the CDR3 reads CASSRLGSGSQTQYF. Written as DNA, the CDR3 is TGTGCCAGCAGCCGATTAGGGAGCGGCTCACAGACCCAGTACTTC. The chain employs TRBV14 and TRBJ2-5, with D perhaps matching TRBD2 (5 bases). Trimming shortened V by 4 bases and J by 6 bases, and 18 bases separated the two germline ends. The CDR3 loop spans 15 amino acids. The germline V gene has CDR1 SGHDN and CDR2 FVKESK.

The chain uses TRBV6-5 and TRBJ1-5, with D maybe TRBD1 (5 bases). The CDR3 is made up of 16 amino acids. CDR1 and CDR2 from the germline V gene are MNHEY and SVGAGI. V gave up 2 bases and J gave up 0 bases, with 11 bases separating them. The CDR3, as DNA: TGTGCCAGCAGTTACGAGGGGCCGTATAGCAATCAGCCCCAGCATTTT. It specifies CASSYEGPYSNQPQHF.

The chain is built from TRBV5-1 and TRBJ2-7; 8 bases agree with TRBD2. The CDR3 is 16 amino acids. CDR1 is SGHRS and CDR2 is YFSETQ in the germline V gene. J gave up 1 base and V 0 bases, and 6 bases lay outside the gene matches. CDR3 loop: CASSLAVGRESYEQYF. The CDR3 DNA sequence: TGCGCCAGCAGCTTGGCCGTCGGGAGGGAGTCCTACGAGCAGTACTTC.

This rearrangement joins TRBV27 to TRBJ1-6; D is ambiguous. The ends were cut back, 8 bases at V and 5 bases at J, with 16 bases in the middle. Germline-derived CDR1 and CDR2 are MNHEY and SMNVEV (reference sequence). This CDR3 is 15 amino acids long. The CDR3 sequence: CASYPSPEDNSPLHF. The CDR3 DNA follows: TGTGCCAGCTACCCGTCCCCGGAAGATAATTCACCCCTCCACTTT.

This clone was seen a handful of times. The rearrangement uses TRBV4-1 and TRBJ1-3; TRBD1 matches at 8 bases. V shed 4 bases, J shed 6 bases, and the junction held 11 bases outside the gene matches. Per the germline V gene, CDR1 is MGHRA and CDR2 is YSYEKL. The CDR3 loop spans 16 amino acids. Here the CDR3 reads CASSPAATGVVNTIYF. The DNA for the CDR3 is TGCGCCAGCAGCCCAGCCGCGACAGGGGTAGTAAACACCATATATTTT.

This chain links TRBV5-1 with TRBJ2-1; TRBD2 is a possible D gene (5 bases). CDR1 and CDR2 from the germline V gene are SGHRS and YFSETQ. The CDR3 is 12 residues long. The V end was cut by 6 bases, the J end by 4 bases, with 8 bases between. CDR3: CASTRGYNEQFF. The CDR3 DNA follows: TGCGCCAGCACTCGGGGTTACAATGAGCAGTTCTTC.

The genes are TRBV18 and TRBJ1-2; D remains unclear. This CDR3 is built from 13 residues. Germline-derived CDR1 and CDR2 are KGHSH and LQKENI. Trimming pared 4 bases from V and 0 bases from J, leaving 6 bases between. The CDR3 region has the DNA TGTGCCAGCTCACAGGGTACTAACTATGGCTACACCTTC. Its translation: CASSQGTNYGYTF. The complete variable domain, with remaining parts taken from reference TRBV18 and TRBJ1-2, reads NAGVMQNPRHLVRRRGQEARLRCSPMKGHSHVYWYRQLPEEGLKFMVYLQKENIIDESGMPKERFSAEFPKEGPSILRIQQVVRGDSAAYFCASSQGTNYGYTFGSGTRLTVV.